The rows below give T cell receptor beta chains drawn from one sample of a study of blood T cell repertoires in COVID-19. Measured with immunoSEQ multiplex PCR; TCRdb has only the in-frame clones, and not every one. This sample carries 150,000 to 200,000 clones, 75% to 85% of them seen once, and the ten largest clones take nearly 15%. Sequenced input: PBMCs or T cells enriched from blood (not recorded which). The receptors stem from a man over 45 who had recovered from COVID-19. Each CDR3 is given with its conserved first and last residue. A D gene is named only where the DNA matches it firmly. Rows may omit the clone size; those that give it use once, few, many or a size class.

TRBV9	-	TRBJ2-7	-	TGTGCCAGCAGCGTCACAGGGATGGCCTACGAGCAGTACTTC	CASSVTGMAYEQYF
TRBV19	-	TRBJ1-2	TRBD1	TGTGCCAGTAGTAAGGGACAGGGGTATGGCTACACCTTC	CASSKGQGYGYTF
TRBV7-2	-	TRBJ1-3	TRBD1	TGTGCCAGCAGCTTTAACAGGGGATCTGGAAACACCATATATTTT	CASSFNRGSGNTIYF
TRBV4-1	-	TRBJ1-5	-	TGCGCCAGCAGCCAAGTTCCCATTAGCAATCAGCCCCAGCATTTT	CASSQVPISNQPQHF
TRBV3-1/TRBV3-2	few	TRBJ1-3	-	TGTGCCAGCAGCCCGGTCCTCTCTGGAAACACCATATATTTT	CASSPVLSGNTIYF
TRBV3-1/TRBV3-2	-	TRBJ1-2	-	TGTGCCAGCAGCCAAGACGCGGGAAGCCTTACTTCCTATGGCTACACCTTC	CASSQDAGSLTSYGYTF
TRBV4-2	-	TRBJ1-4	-	TGTGCCAGCAGCCCGAATGGCAGAACTAATGAAAAACTGTTTTTT	CASSPNGRTNEKLFF
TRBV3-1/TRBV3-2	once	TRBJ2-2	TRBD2	TGTGCCAGCAGCCAATTTAGCGGGGGACTTGCCGGGGAGCTGTTTTTT	CASSQFSGGLAGELFF
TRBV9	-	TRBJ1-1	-	TGTGCCAGCAGCACCTTGTCCGGAGCCTCCACTGAAGCTTTCTTT	CASSTLSGASTEAFF
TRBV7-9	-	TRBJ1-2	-	TGTGCCAGCAGCTTAGAGGGGCCCCGGATTAACTATGGCTACACCTTC	CASSLEGPRINYGYTF
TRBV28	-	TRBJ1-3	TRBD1	TGTGCCAGCAGTTTGCAGGGGGCGCTTGGAAACACCATATATTTT	CASSLQGALGNTIYF
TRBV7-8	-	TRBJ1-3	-	TGTGCCAGCAGCAAAACCCTGGAGGGGATTGGAAACACCATATATTTT	CASSKTLEGIGNTIYF
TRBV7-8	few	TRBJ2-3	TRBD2	TGTGCCAGCAGCCGAGGGACTAGCGGACGGCCTAGCACAGATACGCAGTATTTT	CASSRGTSGRPSTDTQYF
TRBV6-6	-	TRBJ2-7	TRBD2	TGTGCCAGCAGAGAAAGACTAGCGGGGGGCTCCTACGAGCAGTACTTC	CASRERLAGGSYEQYF
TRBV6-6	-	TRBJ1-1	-	TGTGCCAGCAGTTACTCGTGGAGGACTGAAGCTTTCTTT	CASSYSWRTEAFF
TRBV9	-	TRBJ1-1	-	TGTGCCAGCAGCGTAGAGATAAGAGGGGGCACTGAAGCTTTCTTT	CASSVEIRGGTEAFF
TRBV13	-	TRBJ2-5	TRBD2	TGTGCCAGCAGCCCCAGAGCCCAGCGGGGATACCAAGAGACCCAGTACTTC	CASSPRAQRGYQETQYF
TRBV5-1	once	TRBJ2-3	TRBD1	TGCGCCAGCAGAAATTTAGGACAGGGTTCAGATACGCAGTATTTT	CASRNLGQGSDTQYF
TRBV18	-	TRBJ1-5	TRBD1	TGTGCCAGCTCATCTGGACAGGTGGGCAATCAGCCCCAGCATTTT	CASSSGQVGNQPQHF
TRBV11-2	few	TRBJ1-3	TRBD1	TGTGCCAGCACCAGACAGGGAACCTCTGGAAACACCATATATTTT	CASTRQGTSGNTIYF
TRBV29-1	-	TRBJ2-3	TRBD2	TGCAGCGTTGGCGGCGGGGGGCAAGGCACAGATACGCAGTATTTT	CSVGGGGQGTDTQYF
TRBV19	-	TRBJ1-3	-	TGTGCCAGTACCACCGATAGGAGGGATGGAAACACCATATATTTT	CASTTDRRDGNTIYF
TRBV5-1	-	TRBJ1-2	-	TGCGCCAGCAGGTCCGACAGTTTGTATGGCTACACCTTC	CASRSDSLYGYTF
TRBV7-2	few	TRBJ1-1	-	TGTGCCAGCAGCTCACTTCGGGGGACTGAAGCTTTCTTT	CASSSLRGTEAFF
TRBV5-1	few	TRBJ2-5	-	TGCGCCAGCAGCTTGGGAAGGGGAGGAAGAGAGACCCAGTACTTC	CASSLGRGGRETQYF
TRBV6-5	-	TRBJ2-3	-	TGTGCCAGCAGGCCGGGGTTCAACACAGATACGCAGTATTTT	CASRPGFNTDTQYF
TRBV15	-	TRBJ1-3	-	TGTGCCACCAGCAGAGATGGAGCGGGTTCAGGAAACACCATATATTTT	CATSRDGAGSGNTIYF
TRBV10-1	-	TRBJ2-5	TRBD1	TGCGCCAGCAGTGAGTCGAAGCTTCTGGGGGCAGGGGGAGAGACCCAGTACTTC	CASSESKLLGAGGETQYF
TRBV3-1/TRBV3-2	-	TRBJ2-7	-	TGTGCCAGCAGCCAACGCCGGGAAACCTACGAGCAGTACTTC	CASSQRRETYEQYF
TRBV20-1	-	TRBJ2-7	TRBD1	TGCAGTGCTAGTTCATTCGGGACAGGGATACCCTACGAGCAGTACTTC	CSASSFGTGIPYEQYF
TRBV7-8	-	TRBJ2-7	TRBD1	TGTGCCAGCAGCGCCGGGACAGGGGGCTACGAGCAGTACTTC	CASSAGTGGYEQYF
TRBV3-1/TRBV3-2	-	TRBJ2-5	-	TGTGCCAGCAGCTCAAGCAGGGGCCGAGAGACCCAGTACTTC	CASSSSRGRETQYF
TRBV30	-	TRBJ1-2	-	TGTGCCTGGAGTGAAAAACACAGGGATAACTATGGCTACACCTTC	CAWSEKHRDNYGYTF